This TCR beta chain was identified during a study of T cell repertoires in cytomegalovirus infection. Across the whole study: Both CMV infection and a matching HLA type were indicated by public TCR beta signatures.

About this clonotype itself: As yet, its antigen is unknown.

Study results and caveats: HLA-C-restricted CMV clonotypes gave the most frequent clonotype in two of eight donors.

Trimming took off 5 bases at V and 7 bases at J, with 14 bases between the two ends. The germline gives CDR1 LNHDA, CDR2 SQIVND (reference sequence). The length of the CDR3 is 13 residues. Each CDR3 protein is one row after TCRdb ran MiXCR on the reads. The data hold 100,000 to 150,000 distinct CDR3 sequences, with 20% to 30% observed a single time. Sequenced material: PBMCs, sequenced either directly or after in vitro stimulation (not recorded which). This clonotype originated in a human donor in good health (CMV status not recorded). Some clones in this sample may be carry-over from other donors' samples. The chain is built from TRBV19 and TRBJ1-2, with no clear D. CDR3 nucleotides: TGTGCCAGTAGTGCCACCACGAGGGTTGGCTACACCTTC. Translating it yields CASSATTRVGYTF.